This T cell receptor beta chain was captured in a study of beta chain features in type 1 diabetes. As for this clone: What it recognizes is unknown.

Study-wide findings and caveats: Patients and controls would share equally any PCR tilt toward shorter templates. Type 1 diabetes patients showed a moderate but significant shortening of TCRB CDR3s in all four CD4+ subsets.

Expressed TCRB transcripts were sequenced after all isolated RNA was converted to cDNA. The assay was immunoSEQ multiplex PCR, and TCRdb's table has in-frame clones only and misses some. The data show almost 350,000 clones, with around 19% seen just once and 0.044% held by the top ten. This CDR3 spans 14 amino acids. The V segment lost 0 bases and the J segment 8 bases; nucleotides outside the gene matches: 5. Germline V CDR1 and CDR2: SGHRS, YFSETQ. A single heparinised blood sample, averaging roughly 110 mL, was obtained per donor. Sorted populations were all over 95% pure. The specimen was naive CD4+ T cells from blood. The TCR sequence derives from a woman younger than 30 in good health. The chain recombines TRBV5-1 with TRBJ2-4; 7 bases are shared with TRBD1. The CDR3 bases are TGCGCCAGCAGCTTGGGAGGGGGCCGGGACATTCAGTACTTC. It encodes CASSLGGGRDIQYF.